This T cell receptor (beta chain) was sequenced in a study of shared clonotypes between healthy human individuals. Original data processing: Junction-only sequences without quality scores came from ImmunoSEQ, so filtering differed. Method: immunoSEQ multiplex PCR; TCRdb's copy keeps in-frame clones and lacks some. The V and J calls and clone size come from that table; D and trimming were worked out from the DNA. The table includes about 2,500,000 clones, 90% to 95% detected once. In germline, CDR1 is SGHRS, CDR2 YFSETQ. The CDR3 runs to 15 residues. V was shortened by 4 bases and J by 0 bases, with 13 bases between the two germline ends.

This sequence joins TRBV5-1 and TRBJ1-2, with a possible D match to TRBD1 (5 bases). This clonotype originated in a man younger than 30 in good health. The sample comprised naive CD4+ T cells sorted from blood. Described subset: CD45RA+ positively selected. The CDR3 nucleotides read TGCGCCAGCAGCGATGTAGGGACTGCTAACTATGGCTACACCTTC. It encodes CASSDVGTANYGYTF.